Shown below are 4 T cell receptor beta chains from a single sample sequenced in a study of regulatory dendritic cells for organ transplantation. Produced via immunoSEQ multiplex PCR; TCRdb's table is partial and in-frame only. In the table there are tens of thousands of clones, 80% to 85% of which are singletons. Sequenced material: naive CD4+ T cells from blood. Subset: CD45RA+ naive T cells. These receptor sequences come from a human donor in good health.

This sequence joins TRBV27 and TRBJ2-2; perhaps TRBD2 as D (7 bases). Looked up from germline, CDR1 is MNHEY and CDR2 is SMNVEV (reference sequence). The CDR3 sequence is 15 residues long. Trimming shortened V by 2 bases and J by 5 bases, and 12 bases separated the two germline ends. This CDR3 reads CASSLGGAITGELFF. CDR3 in DNA: TGTGCCAGCAGTTTAGGGGGGGCAATTACCGGGGAGCTGTTTTTT.

This chain links TRBV6-6 with TRBJ2-5, with 9 nucleotides matching TRBD1. This CDR3 has 15 amino acids. The germline CDR1 and CDR2 sequences are MNHNY and SVGAGI (reference sequence). V lost 5 bases and J lost 4; bases outside the gene matches: 8. The CDR3 DNA reads TGTGCCAGCAGTCCCGCCAGGGACAGGGCAGAGACCCAGTACTTC. This gives the protein CASSPARDRAETQYF.

This clone was seen a handful of times. V and J are TRBV2 and TRBJ1-6; the D is unclear. CDR1 SNHLY and CDR2 FYNNEI come from the germline V gene. Trimming shortened V by 2 bases and J by 4 bases, and 9 bases separated the two germline ends. This CDR3 is 15 amino acids long. As DNA, the CDR3 is TGTGCCAGCAGTGAATCGGGATCTTATAATTCACCCCTCCACTTT. As protein: CASSESGSYNSPLHF.

This chain links TRBV12-1 with TRBJ2-7; TRBD2 was called by the table and not checked on the DNA. TRBV12-1 has pseudogene status. This CDR3 has 16 amino acids. DNA for the CDR3: TGTGCCAGCAGCTCTGGGGGGGTGTTCCGAACCTACGAGCAGTACTTC. Amino acids: CASSSGGVFRTYEQYF.